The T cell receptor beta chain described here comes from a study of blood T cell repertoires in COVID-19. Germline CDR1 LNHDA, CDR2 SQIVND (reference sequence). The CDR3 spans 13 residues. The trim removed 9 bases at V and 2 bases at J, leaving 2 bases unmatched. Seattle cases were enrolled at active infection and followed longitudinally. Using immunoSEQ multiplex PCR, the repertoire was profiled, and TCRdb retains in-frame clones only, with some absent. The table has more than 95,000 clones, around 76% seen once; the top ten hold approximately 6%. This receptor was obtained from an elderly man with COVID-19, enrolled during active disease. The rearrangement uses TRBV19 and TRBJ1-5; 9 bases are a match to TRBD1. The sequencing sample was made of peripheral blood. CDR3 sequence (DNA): TGTGCCAGCGGGACAGGGCGCAATCAGCCCCAGCATTTT. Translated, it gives CASGTGRNQPQHF.